One sample yielded the 8 T cell receptor beta chains listed below, sequenced in a study of post-analysis software for immune sequencing data. The study, taken as a whole, reports: Higher frequency in patients than in controls was seen for roughly five TRBV segments, with TRBV5-6, TRBV5-1 and TRBV20-1 among them.

These receptors lack a known antigen. Incorporated into the TCR beta cDNA libraries were unique molecular identifiers, which served to reduce PCR and sequencing biases. TCRdb analysed the PCR reads with MiXCR anew, one entry per CDR3 protein. The sample has around 440,000 distinct CDR3 sequences; 45% are singletons. Material for sequencing was blood. All receptors derive from a girl aged 10 to 17 with multiple sclerosis.

The V gene is TRBV6-5, the J gene TRBJ2-7; perhaps TRBD1 as D (5 bases). The CDR3 loop spans 13 amino acids. CDR1 and CDR2 (germline): MNHEY, SVGAGI. With 8 bases removed from V and 3 bases from J, the gap between germline ends came to 14 bases. The CDR3 spells CASGKGPLYEQYF. The DNA for the CDR3 is TGTGCCAGCGGAAAGGGGCCCCTCTACGAGCAGTACTTC.

The V gene is TRBV7-9, the J gene TRBJ2-7, with D perhaps given as TRBD1 or TRBD2 (6 bases each). The V end was cut by 0 bases, the J end by 3 bases, with 9 bases between. The CDR3 loop spans 14 amino acids. Germline V gives CDR1 SEHNR, CDR2 FQNEAQ (reference sequence). The CDR3 loop reads CASSLAEGGYEQYF. The CDR3 nucleotides read TGTGCCAGCAGCTTAGCGGAGGGGGGCTACGAGCAGTACTTC.

Ten or more counts support this clonotype. The chain is built from TRBV20-1 and TRBJ2-5; D is unresolved. The germline V gene encodes CDR1 DFQATT and CDR2 SNEGSKA (reference sequence). There are 13 residues in the CDR3. V dropped 4 bases and J dropped 0 bases, with 9 bases sitting between them. In DNA form, the CDR3 reads TGCAGTGCTATCCGCTCACACCAAGAGACCCAGTACTTC. Translated, it gives CSAIRSHQETQYF.

V and J are TRBV10-3 and TRBJ1-2; 9 bases are a match to TRBD1. The CDR3 runs to 14 residues. Germline assignment: CDR1 ENHRY and CDR2 SYGVKD. Germline trimming cut 7 bases from V and 6 bases from J; bases unmatched to any gene: 9. The CDR3 here is CAITEGDREDGYTF. As DNA, the CDR3 is TGTGCCATCACCGAAGGGGACAGGGAGGATGGCTACACCTTC.

For the CDR3, the DNA is TGCAGTGCTAGAGGGACCGACTCCTACGAGCAGTACTTC. Translating gives CSARGTDSYEQYF. The J gene is TRBJ2-7, the V gene TRBV20-1; D remains ambiguous. Germline values: CDR1 DFQATT, CDR2 SNEGSKA (reference sequence). CDR3 size: 13 residues. V was cut by 1 base and J by 0 bases, with 7 bases left in between.

The rearrangement links TRBV25-1 to TRBJ1-2; D is unclear. There are 12 residues in the CDR3. Trimming stripped 6 bases from V and 10 bases from J, with 15 bases between. CDR1 and CDR2 from the germline V gene are MGHDK and SYGVNS. The CDR3 sequence: CASRGSDISYTF. The CDR3 DNA reads TGTGCCAGCAGAGGCTCCGACATTTCCTACACCTTC.

The genes are TRBV10-3 and TRBJ2-7; D may be TRBD1 or TRBD2 (5 bases each). Germline V gives CDR1 ENHRY, CDR2 SYGVKD. CDR3 length equals 14 residues. Deletions cut 3 bases from V and 3 bases from J, with 12 bases between. The CDR3 protein is CAISEEGRGYEQYF. The CDR3 bases are TGTGCCATCAGTGAAGAGGGACGGGGCTACGAGCAGTACTTC.

The CDR3 loop reads CASSLDGTSGSTDTQYF. Here the CDR3 DNA reads TGTGCCAGCAGCTTAGATGGGACTAGCGGGAGCACAGATACGCAGTATTTT. The rearrangement links TRBV7-2 to TRBJ2-3; 12 bases are a match to TRBD2. Germline V CDR1 and CDR2: SGHTA, FQGNSA. V was pared by 1 base and J by 0 bases, with 2 bases of the junction left unmatched. The CDR3 is made up of 17 amino acids. Using reference TRBV7-2 and TRBJ2-3 for the parts outside the CDR3, the full variable domain is GAGVSQSPSNKVTEKGKDVELRCDPISGHTALYWYRQSLGQGLEFLIYFQGNSAPDKSGLPSDRFSAERTGGSVSTLTIQRTQQEDSAVYLCASSLDGTSGSTDTQYFGPGTRLTVL.